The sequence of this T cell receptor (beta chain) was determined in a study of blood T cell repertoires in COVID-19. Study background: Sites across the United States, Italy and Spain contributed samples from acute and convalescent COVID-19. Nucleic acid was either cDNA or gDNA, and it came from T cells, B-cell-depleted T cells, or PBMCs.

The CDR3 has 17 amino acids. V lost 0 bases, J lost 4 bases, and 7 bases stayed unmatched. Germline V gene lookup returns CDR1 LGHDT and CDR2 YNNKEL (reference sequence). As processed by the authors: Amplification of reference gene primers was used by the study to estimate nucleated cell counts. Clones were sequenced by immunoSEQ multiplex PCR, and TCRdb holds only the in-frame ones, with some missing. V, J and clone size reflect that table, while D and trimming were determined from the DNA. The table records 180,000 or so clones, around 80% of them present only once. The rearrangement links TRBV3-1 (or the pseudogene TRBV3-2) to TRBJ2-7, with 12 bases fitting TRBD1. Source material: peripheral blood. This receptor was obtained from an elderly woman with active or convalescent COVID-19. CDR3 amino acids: CASSQEGGTGGTYEQYF. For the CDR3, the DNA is TGTGCCAGCAGCCAAGAAGGGGGGACAGGGGGCACATACGAGCAGTACTTC.